This record looks at one T cell receptor (beta chain) sequence and its context. Its antigen is unidentified. Per germline, CDR1 SEHNR and CDR2 FQNEAQ (reference sequence). The CDR3 is 17 amino acids. Trimming removed 4 bases from V and 3 bases from J; junction bases left unmatched: 4. These data belong to a study of cytomegalovirus exposure and HLA in healthy donors. Broader study findings: Some public TCRs appeared in many individuals, while most sequences were rare. Prior analysis indicated that the majority of TCR beta V segments exhibited productivity approximately 90% or approximately 30% of the time. As a later analysis revealed, the rate of TCR association differed by HLA locus, with DRB1 most and HLA-C fewest.

Amplification used 60 Vbeta primers and 13 Jbeta primers. Assay used: immunoSEQ multiplex PCR; TCRdb lists only in-frame clones, some missing. The table counts about 110,000 clones; about 0.59% lies in the top ten. Sequencing was carried out using PBMCs. This receptor was taken from a man aged 50-59 years in good health and CMV-seronegative. This rearrangement joins TRBV7-9 to TRBJ2-2, with TRBD2 identical over 14 bases. The CDR3 sequence: CASSWGLAGVDTGELFF. CDR3 nucleotides: TGTGCCAGCAGCTGGGGACTAGCGGGAGTCGACACCGGGGAGCTGTTTTTT. Looking up the rest from reference TRBV7-9 and TRBJ2-2 gives the full variable domain: DTGVSQNPRHKITKRGQNVTFRCDPISEHNRLYWYRQTLGQGPEFLTYFQNEAQLEKSRLLSDRFSAERPKGSFSTLEIQRTEQGDSAMYLCASSWGLAGVDTGELFFGEGSRLTVL.